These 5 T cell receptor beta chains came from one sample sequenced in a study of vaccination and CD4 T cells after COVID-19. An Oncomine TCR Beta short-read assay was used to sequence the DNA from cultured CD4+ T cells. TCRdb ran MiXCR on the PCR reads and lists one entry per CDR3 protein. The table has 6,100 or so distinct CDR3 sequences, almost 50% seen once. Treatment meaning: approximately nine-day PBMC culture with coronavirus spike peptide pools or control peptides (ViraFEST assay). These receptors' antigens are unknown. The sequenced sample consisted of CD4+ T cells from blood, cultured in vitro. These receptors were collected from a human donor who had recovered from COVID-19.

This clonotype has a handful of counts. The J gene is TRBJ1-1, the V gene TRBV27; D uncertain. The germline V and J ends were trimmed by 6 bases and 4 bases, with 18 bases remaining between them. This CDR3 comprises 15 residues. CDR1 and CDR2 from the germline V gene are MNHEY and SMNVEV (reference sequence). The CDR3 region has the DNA TGTGCCAGCAGGAACACAGCAATTCTGGGCACTGAAGCTTTCTTT. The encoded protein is CASRNTAILGTEAFF.

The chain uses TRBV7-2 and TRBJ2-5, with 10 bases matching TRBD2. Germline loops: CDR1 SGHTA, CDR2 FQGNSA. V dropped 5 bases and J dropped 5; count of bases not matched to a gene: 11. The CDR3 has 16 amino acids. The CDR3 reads CASSQTAGGPGETQYF. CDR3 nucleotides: TGTGCCAGCAGCCAAACAGCGGGGGGGCCGGGTGAGACCCAGTACTTC.

Written as DNA, the CDR3 is TGTGCCAGCAGCAAAAGGAACACTGAAGCTTTCTTT. Translation: CASSKRNTEAFF. V gene TRBV6-2 or TRBV6-3 combines with J gene TRBJ1-1; D is ambiguous. The CDR3 is 12 amino acids. CDR1 and CDR2 from the germline V gene are MNHEY and SVGEGT. The V and J ends lost 6 bases and 1 base respectively, with 6 bases between them.

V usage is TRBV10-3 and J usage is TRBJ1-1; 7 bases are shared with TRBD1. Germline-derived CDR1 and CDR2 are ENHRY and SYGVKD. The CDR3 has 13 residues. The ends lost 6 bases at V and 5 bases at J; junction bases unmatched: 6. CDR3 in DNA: TGTGCCATCAGCCGGACAGGCGGGACTGAAGCTTTCTTT. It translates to CAISRTGGTEAFF.

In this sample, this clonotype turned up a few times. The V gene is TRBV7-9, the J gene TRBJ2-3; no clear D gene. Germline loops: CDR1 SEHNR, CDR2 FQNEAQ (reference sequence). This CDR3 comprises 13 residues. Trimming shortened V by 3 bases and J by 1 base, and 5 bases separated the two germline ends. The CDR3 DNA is TGTGCCAGCAGCTTCTCGGGCACAGATACGCAGTATTTT. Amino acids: CASSFSGTDTQYF.